The next 14 T cell receptor beta chains were all read from a single sample in a study of cytomegalovirus exposure and HLA in healthy donors. The PCR made use of 60 Vbeta and 13 Jbeta primers. Profiled with immunoSEQ multiplex PCR; TCRdb holds only in-frame clones, not every one. The sample holds 250,000 to 350,000 clones, 75% to 90% seen once. The sequenced sample consisted of PBMCs. Receptor source: a girl aged 2 to 9 in good health and CMV-seronegative.

CDR3 in DNA: TGTGCCAGCAGTCCCGGGGGACGGGACACCGGGGAGCTGTTTTTT. This sequence encodes CASSPGGRDTGELFF. The V gene is TRBV28, the J gene TRBJ2-2, with D possibly TRBD2 on 6 matching bases. The V end was cut by 5 bases, the J end by 3 bases, with 13 bases between. CDR3 length: 15 residues. Germline V gene data show CDR1 as MDHEN and CDR2 as SYDVKM.

The chain employs TRBV6-1 and TRBJ2-1; a possible D gene is TRBD1 (5 bases). Germline CDR1 MNHNS, CDR2 SASEGT. V lost 0 bases and J 10 bases, leaving 10 bases between the germline ends. CDR3 size: 13 residues. The CDR3 loop reads CASSEASRTEQFF. Written as DNA, the CDR3 is TGTGCCAGCAGTGAAGCGTCGAGGACAGAGCAGTTCTTC.

The CDR3 region is CASSLVVGGPTREQYF. The CDR3 region has the DNA TGTGCCAGCAGCTTAGTAGTGGGGGGACCAACTAGGGAGCAGTACTTC. The chain is built from TRBV7-8 and TRBJ2-7, with a weak D call TRBD2 (6 bases). This CDR3 comprises 16 residues. V lost 1 base and J lost 7, with 20 bases in between. Looked up from germline, CDR1 is SGHVS and CDR2 is FQNEAQ.

The V call is TRBV2, the J call TRBJ2-7; the D gene is possibly TRBD2 (6 bases). The CDR3 extends over 15 amino acids. Per the germline V gene, CDR1 is SNHLY and CDR2 is FYNNEI. V was trimmed by 6 bases and J by 2 bases, leaving 17 bases between them. The CDR3 is CASSEEPGLPYEQYF. CDR3 DNA: TGTGCCAGCAGCGAGGAACCGGGACTCCCCTACGAGCAGTACTTC. Drawing the rest from reference TRBV2 and TRBJ2-7, the complete variable domain is EPEVTQTPSHQVTQMGQEVILRCVPISNHLYFYWYRQILGQKVEFLVSFYNNEISEKSEIFDDQFSVERPDGSNFTLKIRSTKLEDSAMYFCASSEEPGLPYEQYFGPGTRLTVT.

The rearrangement joins TRBV6-5 to TRBJ1-5, with 7 positions matching TRBD1. Germline lookup yields CDR1 MNHEY and CDR2 SVGAGI. V was pared by 4 bases and J by 2 bases, with 8 bases of the junction left unmatched. This CDR3 has 16 amino acids. This CDR3 is CASSLRGGAGNQPQHF. The CDR3 nucleotides read TGTGCCAGCAGTTTACGAGGGGGCGCGGGCAATCAGCCCCAGCATTTT.

The chain joins TRBV11-2 to TRBJ2-7; D perhaps matches TRBD1 (5 bases). Trimming took 5 bases from V and 1 from J, leaving 12 bases between them. Per germline, CDR1 SGHAT and CDR2 FQNNGV. The CDR3 runs to 14 residues. The DNA for the CDR3 is TGTGCCAGCAGCGATTGGGCAGGGTCCTACGAGCAGTACTTC. Protein sequence: CASSDWAGSYEQYF.

The chain has TRBV5-1 and TRBJ1-2; a possible D gene is TRBD1 (6 bases). This CDR3 has 15 residues. The ends were cut back, 0 bases at V and 2 bases at J, with 11 bases in the middle. Germline lookup yields CDR1 SGHRS and CDR2 YFSETQ. This CDR3 reads CASSLVAGENYGYTF. CDR3 nucleotide sequence: TGCGCCAGCAGCTTGGTCGCAGGGGAAAACTATGGCTACACCTTC.

V gene TRBV6-5 combines with J gene TRBJ1-5; TRBD1 matches at 8 bases. Germline assignment: CDR1 MNHEY and CDR2 SVGAGI. The CDR3 extends over 15 amino acids. The V gene end was trimmed by 5 bases and the J gene end by 7 bases; junction bases not matched to a gene: 10. CDR3 nucleotides: TGTGCCAGCAGTCCGACAGGGGTCCTCCAGCAGCCCCAGCATTTT. It translates to CASSPTGVLQQPQHF.

The chain recombines TRBV18 with TRBJ1-3, with D possibly TRBD1 on 6 matching bases. Looked up from germline, CDR1 is KGHSH and CDR2 is LQKENI. This CDR3 is built from 14 residues. Trimming took 3 bases from V and 3 from J, leaving 9 bases between them. This CDR3 is CASSPGTNGNTIYF. In nucleotides, the CDR3 is TGTGCCAGCTCACCCGGGACAAATGGAAACACCATATATTTT. Looking up the rest from reference TRBV18 and TRBJ1-3 gives the full variable domain: NAGVMQNPRHLVRRRGQEARLRCSPMKGHSHVYWYRQLPEEGLKFMVYLQKENIIDESGMPKERFSAEFPKEGPSILRIQQVVRGDSAAYFCASSPGTNGNTIYFGEGSWLTVV.

This CDR3 is CASSEGTGGEQPQHF. The CDR3 DNA sequence: TGTGCCAGCAGTGAAGGGACAGGGGGCGAACAGCCCCAGCATTTT. The chain recombines TRBV6-1 with TRBJ1-5; 11 positions agree with TRBD1. The CDR3 is made up of 15 amino acids. Trimming removed 1 base from V and 7 bases from J; junction bases left unmatched: 3. Germline V gene data show CDR1 as MNHNS and CDR2 as SASEGT.

V usage is TRBV11-3 and J usage is TRBJ2-2, with a tentative D call TRBD1 (6 bases). This CDR3 region has 12 residues. Trimming cost V 8 bases and J 3 bases, with 7 bases left between them. CDR1 is SGHNT, CDR2 YENEEA, per germline. The CDR3 nucleotides read TGTGCCAGCCAGGGGTACACCGGGGAGCTGTTTTTT. Protein sequence: CASQGYTGELFF.

The chain has TRBV7-2 and TRBJ2-2; TRBD2 matches 11 bases. Germline CDR1 SGHTA, CDR2 FQGNSA. The CDR3 contains 16 residues. The trim removed 3 bases at V and 3 bases at J, leaving 3 bases unmatched. The CDR3 spells CASSFSGGVYTGELFF. CDR3 sequence (DNA): TGTGCCAGCAGCTTTAGCGGGGGGGTATACACCGGGGAGCTGTTTTTT. Combining the CDR3 with reference TRBV7-2 and TRBJ2-2 gives the whole variable domain GAGVSQSPSNKVTEKGKDVELRCDPISGHTALYWYRQSLGQGLEFLIYFQGNSAPDKSGLPSDRFSAERTGGSVSTLTIQRTQQEDSAVYLCASSFSGGVYTGELFFGEGSRLTVL.

The genes are TRBV28 and TRBJ2-7; D gene unclear. The CDR3 is 12 residues long. Germline V CDR1 and CDR2: MDHEN, SYDVKM. The V gene lost 3 bases and the J gene lost 6 bases, with 9 bases spanning the gap. The CDR3 DNA follows: TGTGCCAGCAGTTTCGGGTACACCGAGCAGTACTTC. Protein sequence: CASSFGYTEQYF.

The rearrangement uses TRBV28 and TRBJ2-5, with 12 bases lining up with TRBD2. The J call is in doubt because the DNA end fits TRBJ2-7 better. CDR1 MDHEN and CDR2 SYDVKM come from the germline V gene. The CDR3 has 17 residues. The CDR3 reads CASSSGLAGAQSYEQYF. CDR3 DNA: TGTGCCAGCAGCTCGGGACTAGCGGGTGCCCAGTCCTACGAGCAGTACTTC.